A single T cell receptor (beta chain) is shown here with its context. The antigen remains unidentified. The data belong to a study of cytomegalovirus exposure and HLA in healthy donors. Findings and caveats of the study: The CMV antigen specificity of a few CMV-associated chains was confirmed through in vitro analysis.

TCRdb's copy holds only in-frame clones and misses some; the assay was immunoSEQ multiplex PCR. The sample contains about 160,000 clones, about 88% of which appear only once. The CDR3 contains 14 residues. V gave up 3 bases and J gave up 2 bases; unmatched junction bases: 4. This chain connects TRBV23-1 to TRBJ2-7; TRBD1 matches at 7 bases. TRBV23-1 is noted as an ORF with a role that remains uncertain. The sequencing sample was made of PBMCs. The TCR comes from a man younger than 35 in good health and CMV-seronegative. CDR3 protein: CASSHRQGPYEQYV. The CDR3 DNA sequence: TGCGCCAGCAGTCATCGACAGGGACCCTACGAGCAGTACGTC.